The rows below give T cell receptor beta chains drawn from one sample of a study of blood T cell repertoires in COVID-19. Sequenced by immunoSEQ multiplex PCR; TCRdb stores in-frame clones only, minus some. The sample has 200,000 to 250,000 clones; 85% to 90% are singletons. The sample consisted of peripheral blood. All receptors come from a woman aged 60 to 75 with acute or convalescent COVID-19. CDR3s include the opening cysteine and the closing phenylalanine or tryptophan. The order of the fields is clone size, V gene, J gene, D gene, CDR3 protein, CDR3 DNA. The D gene is left open where the match is weak. Clone sizes are given selectively: once, few, many, or a class where the clone is expanded.

clone size: .; V gene: TRBV11-2; J gene: TRBJ2-5; D gene: TRBD1; CDR3 protein: CASSLGRGSGETQYF; CDR3 DNA: TGTGCCAGCAGCTTAGGCAGGGGGTCAGGGGAGACCCAGTACTTC
clone size: .; V gene: TRBV2; J gene: TRBJ2-5; D gene: .; CDR3 protein: CASEAETQYF; CDR3 DNA: TGTGCCAGCGAGGCAGAGACCCAGTACTTC
clone size: .; V gene: TRBV6-2/TRBV6-3; J gene: TRBJ2-3; D gene: TRBD2; CDR3 protein: CASSGPGTSGRAKARQYF; CDR3 DNA: TGTGCCAGCAGTGGGCCCGGGACTAGCGGGAGGGCGAAAGCGAGGCAGTATTTT
clone size: .; V gene: TRBV19; J gene: TRBJ2-7; D gene: .; CDR3 protein: CASSPRGSPYEQYF; CDR3 DNA: TGTGCCAGTAGCCCTCGGGGGAGTCCCTACGAGCAGTACTTC
clone size: .; V gene: TRBV6-5; J gene: TRBJ1-4; D gene: .; CDR3 protein: CASSGGATNEKLFF; CDR3 DNA: TGTGCCAGCAGCGGGGGGGCAACTAATGAAAAACTGTTTTTT
clone size: few; V gene: TRBV7-6; J gene: TRBJ2-5; D gene: TRBD1; CDR3 protein: CASSLGGTGSQETQYF; CDR3 DNA: TGTGCCAGCAGCTTAGGCGGGACAGGGTCCCAAGAGACCCAGTACTTC
clone size: .; V gene: TRBV6-5; J gene: TRBJ1-1; D gene: TRBD1; CDR3 protein: CATPRTGVNTEAFF; CDR3 DNA: TGTGCCACCCCAAGGACAGGGGTAAACACTGAAGCTTTCTTT
clone size: .; V gene: TRBV5-6; J gene: TRBJ1-2; D gene: .; CDR3 protein: CASSLETGRGYGYTF; CDR3 DNA: TGTGCCAGCAGCTTGGAAACAGGTAGGGGCTATGGCTACACCTTC
clone size: .; V gene: TRBV4-3; J gene: TRBJ2-3; D gene: .; CDR3 protein: CASSQDRGRGGTDTQYF; CDR3 DNA: TGCGCCAGCAGCCAAGACAGGGGCCGGGGGGGCACAGATACGCAGTATTTT
clone size: .; V gene: TRBV30; J gene: TRBJ1-5; D gene: .; CDR3 protein: CAWSVMGNSNQPQHF; CDR3 DNA: TGTGCCTGGAGTGTAATGGGCAATAGCAATCAGCCCCAGCATTTT
clone size: .; V gene: TRBV14; J gene: TRBJ2-7; D gene: .; CDR3 protein: CASSRHIYEQYF; CDR3 DNA: TGTGCCAGCAGCCGCCACATCTACGAGCAGTACTTC
clone size: .; V gene: TRBV4-1; J gene: TRBJ1-2; D gene: .; CDR3 protein: CASSQVVATTIGYTF; CDR3 DNA: TGCGCCAGCAGCCAAGTTGTGGCGACAACCATTGGCTACACCTTC
clone size: few; V gene: TRBV29-1; J gene: TRBJ2-3; D gene: TRBD1; CDR3 protein: CSVEGPGQGARDTQYF; CDR3 DNA: TGCAGCGTTGAAGGTCCGGGACAGGGGGCGAGAGATACGCAGTATTTT
clone size: once; V gene: TRBV7-9; J gene: TRBJ1-1; D gene: TRBD1; CDR3 protein: CASTRTGRDTEAFF; CDR3 DNA: TGTGCCAGCACCAGGACAGGGAGGGATACTGAAGCTTTCTTT
clone size: .; V gene: TRBV7-9; J gene: TRBJ1-6; D gene: TRBD1; CDR3 protein: CASSVTGGFISPLHF; CDR3 DNA: TGTGCCAGCAGCGTAACAGGGGGCTTTATTTCACCCCTCCACTTT
clone size: .; V gene: TRBV5-1; J gene: TRBJ1-1; D gene: TRBD1; CDR3 protein: CASSLGTGTEAFF; CDR3 DNA: TGCGCCAGCAGCTTGGGGACAGGGACCGAAGCTTTCTTT
clone size: .; V gene: TRBV20-1; J gene: TRBJ2-5; D gene: TRBD2; CDR3 protein: CSASNREEPRAMETQYF; CDR3 DNA: TGCAGTGCTAGTAACCGGGAGGAACCGCGAGCTATGGAGACCCAGTACTTC
clone size: .; V gene: TRBV6-1; J gene: TRBJ1-2; D gene: TRBD1; CDR3 protein: CASSEGGTGGAGYGYTF; CDR3 DNA: TGTGCCAGCAGTGAAGGAGGGACAGGGGGCGCAGGCTATGGCTACACCTTC
clone size: once; V gene: TRBV5-6; J gene: TRBJ1-3; D gene: .; CDR3 protein: CASSLRGSGNTIYF; CDR3 DNA: TGTGCCAGCAGCTTACGGGGCTCTGGAAACACCATATATTTT
clone size: .; V gene: TRBV6-6; J gene: TRBJ1-3; D gene: .; CDR3 protein: CASSRSENRETSSGNTIYF; CDR3 DNA: TGTGCCAGCAGTCGCTCAGAAAATAGGGAGACAAGCTCTGGAAACACCATATATTTT
clone size: .; V gene: TRBV10-2; J gene: TRBJ1-5; D gene: .; CDR3 protein: CASQGLGTGSNQPQHF; CDR3 DNA: TGCGCCTCTCAGGGGTTGGGGACCGGGAGCAATCAGCCCCAGCATTTT
clone size: once; V gene: TRBV6-5; J gene: TRBJ2-3; D gene: TRBD2; CDR3 protein: CASSYGSGGAWDTQYF; CDR3 DNA: TGTGCCAGCAGTTACGGAAGCGGGGGGGCGTGGGATACGCAGTATTTT
clone size: .; V gene: TRBV18; J gene: TRBJ1-6; D gene: .; CDR3 protein: CASSPMDTLNSPLHF; CDR3 DNA: TGTGCCAGCTCACCTATGGACACCCTGAATTCACCCCTCCACTTT
clone size: .; V gene: TRBV5-1; J gene: TRBJ2-3; D gene: TRBD1; CDR3 protein: CASSLWAQGAGADTQYF; CDR3 DNA: TGCGCCAGCAGCTTGTGGGCCCAGGGGGCAGGGGCAGATACGCAGTATTTT
clone size: few; V gene: TRBV5-6; J gene: TRBJ2-5; D gene: .; CDR3 protein: CASSLSRGWGQETQYF; CDR3 DNA: TGTGCCAGCAGCTTGTCCCGGGGATGGGGCCAAGAGACCCAGTACTTC
clone size: once; V gene: TRBV2; J gene: TRBJ1-6; D gene: TRBD1; CDR3 protein: CASKGTGESPLHF; CDR3 DNA: TGTGCCAGCAAAGGGACAGGGGAGTCACCCCTCCACTTT
clone size: .; V gene: TRBV29-1; J gene: TRBJ2-1; D gene: .; CDR3 protein: CSVGFRESNEQFF; CDR3 DNA: TGCAGCGTTGGGTTTCGGGAAAGCAATGAGCAGTTCTTC
clone size: .; V gene: TRBV10-2; J gene: TRBJ1-5; D gene: TRBD1; CDR3 protein: CASSEAGTGGSNQPQHF; CDR3 DNA: TGCGCCAGCAGTGAGGCCGGGACAGGGGGGAGCAATCAGCCCCAGCATTTT
clone size: .; V gene: TRBV27; J gene: TRBJ2-1; D gene: TRBD2; CDR3 protein: CASSSFSGGAYNEQFF; CDR3 DNA: TGTGCCAGCAGTTCATTTAGCGGGGGGGCCTACAATGAGCAGTTCTTC
clone size: .; V gene: TRBV14; J gene: TRBJ2-3; D gene: TRBD1; CDR3 protein: CASSQDLIQGDTQYF; CDR3 DNA: TGTGCCAGCAGCCAAGATCTTATACAGGGGGATACGCAGTATTTT
clone size: .; V gene: TRBV18; J gene: TRBJ2-1; D gene: .; CDR3 protein: CASSTNEQGLGEQFF; CDR3 DNA: TGTGCCAGCTCAACCAATGAACAGGGATTGGGTGAGCAGTTCTTC
clone size: .; V gene: TRBV30; J gene: TRBJ2-1; D gene: TRBD2; CDR3 protein: CAWSELAGPYNEQFF; CDR3 DNA: TGTGCCTGGAGTGAGCTAGCGGGACCTTACAATGAGCAGTTCTTC
clone size: .; V gene: TRBV30; J gene: TRBJ1-1; D gene: TRBD1; CDR3 protein: CAWSGDRGSEAFF; CDR3 DNA: TGTGCCTGGAGTGGCGACAGGGGGTCTGAAGCTTTCTTT
clone size: .; V gene: TRBV19; J gene: TRBJ1-5; D gene: .; CDR3 protein: CASSPRAGANQPQHF; CDR3 DNA: TGTGCCAGTAGTCCCCGTGCAGGGGCCAATCAGCCCCAGCATTTT
clone size: once; V gene: TRBV28; J gene: TRBJ2-3; D gene: .; CDR3 protein: CASSLPPSGTSTDTQYF; CDR3 DNA: TGTGCCAGCAGTTTACCTCCTAGTGGAACCAGCACAGATACGCAGTATTTT
clone size: .; V gene: TRBV30; J gene: TRBJ2-6; D gene: TRBD1; CDR3 protein: CAWSVQGAFGANVLTF; CDR3 DNA: TGTGCCTGGAGTGTCCAGGGGGCGTTCGGGGCCAACGTCCTGACTTTC
clone size: .; V gene: TRBV11-2; J gene: TRBJ1-1; D gene: .; CDR3 protein: CACRGIGTEAFF; CDR3 DNA: TGTGCCTGCCGGGGGATCGGCACTGAAGCTTTCTTT
clone size: .; V gene: TRBV5-6; J gene: TRBJ2-3; D gene: TRBD2; CDR3 protein: CASSFGLAEATDTQYF; CDR3 DNA: TGTGCCAGCAGCTTCGGACTAGCGGAAGCGACAGATACGCAGTATTTT
clone size: .; V gene: TRBV5-1; J gene: TRBJ1-3; D gene: .; CDR3 protein: CASSYDMGHGHHF; CDR3 DNA: TGCGCCAGCAGCTACGATATGGGACACGGGCATCATTTT
clone size: .; V gene: TRBV9; J gene: TRBJ2-5; D gene: TRBD2; CDR3 protein: CASSVDPGGPETQYF; CDR3 DNA: TGTGCCAGCAGCGTAGATCCGGGAGGGCCGGAGACCCAGTACTTC
clone size: .; V gene: TRBV7-2; J gene: TRBJ1-2; D gene: .; CDR3 protein: CASSTDRADYGYTF; CDR3 DNA: TGTGCCAGCAGCACTGACAGAGCCGACTATGGCTACACCTTC
clone size: .; V gene: TRBV28; J gene: TRBJ2-3; D gene: TRBD2; CDR3 protein: CASRDFSGGSTDTQYF; CDR3 DNA: TGTGCCAGCAGGGACTTTAGCGGGGGGAGCACAGATACGCAGTATTTT
clone size: .; V gene: TRBV9; J gene: TRBJ1-4; D gene: TRBD1; CDR3 protein: CASSVGGTGPEKLFF; CDR3 DNA: TGTGCCAGCAGCGTAGGCGGGACAGGTCCGGAAAAACTGTTTTTT
clone size: .; V gene: TRBV7-9; J gene: TRBJ2-1; D gene: TRBD2; CDR3 protein: CASSLSLAELLSYNEQFF; CDR3 DNA: TGTGCCAGCAGCTTAAGCCTAGCGGAACTTCTCTCCTACAATGAGCAGTTCTTC
clone size: .; V gene: TRBV28; J gene: TRBJ1-5; D gene: .; CDR3 protein: CASSPPRSSNQPQHF; CDR3 DNA: TGTGCCAGCAGTCCCCCGAGATCTAGCAATCAGCCCCAGCATTTT
clone size: .; V gene: TRBV18; J gene: TRBJ1-2; D gene: TRBD1; CDR3 protein: CASSPTGIYVGYTF; CDR3 DNA: TGTGCCAGCTCCCCGACAGGGATCTATGTAGGCTACACCTTC
clone size: once; V gene: TRBV27; J gene: TRBJ2-1; D gene: TRBD2; CDR3 protein: CASSLSGLTHNEQFF; CDR3 DNA: TGTGCCAGCAGTTTATCGGGACTAACACACAATGAGCAGTTCTTC
clone size: few; V gene: TRBV5-1; J gene: TRBJ1-2; D gene: TRBD1; CDR3 protein: CASSRDSYGYTF; CDR3 DNA: TGCGCCAGCAGCCGGGACAGTTATGGCTACACCTTC
clone size: few; V gene: TRBV10-3; J gene: TRBJ2-6; D gene: TRBD1; CDR3 protein: CAIRGQGSGANVLTF; CDR3 DNA: TGTGCCATCAGGGGACAGGGATCCGGGGCCAACGTCCTGACTTTC
clone size: .; V gene: TRBV19; J gene: TRBJ1-2; D gene: .; CDR3 protein: CASTDRHYGYTF; CDR3 DNA: TGTGCCAGTACAGACAGGCACTATGGCTACACCTTC
clone size: .; V gene: TRBV6-5; J gene: TRBJ1-1; D gene: .; CDR3 protein: CASSYFPGPNTEAFF; CDR3 DNA: TGTGCCAGCAGTTACTTTCCAGGGCCGAACACTGAAGCTTTCTTT
clone size: .; V gene: TRBV19; J gene: TRBJ2-1; D gene: TRBD2; CDR3 protein: CASSRASGSLYNEQFF; CDR3 DNA: TGTGCCAGTAGTCGGGCTAGCGGGAGTTTATACAATGAGCAGTTCTTC
clone size: .; V gene: TRBV5-4; J gene: TRBJ2-3; D gene: TRBD1; CDR3 protein: CASSFDRGDTQYF; CDR3 DNA: TGTGCCAGCAGCTTTGACAGGGGAGATACGCAGTATTTT